This note documents a single TCR beta chain sequence. Method: immunoSEQ multiplex PCR; TCRdb's copy keeps in-frame clones and lacks some. The sample includes about 140,000 clones, around nine tenths of them seen just once. V shed 7 bases and J shed 5 bases, with 15 bases lying between them. The CDR3 has 13 amino acids. Germline lookup yields CDR1 LNHNV and CDR2 YYDKDF (reference sequence). This entry belongs to a study of T cell responses to AZD1222 COVID-19 vaccine. This rearrangement joins TRBV15 to TRBJ2-7; D gene uncertain. The TCR sequence derives from an adult in good health. This specimen consisted of peripheral blood, obtained on day 0 of AZD1222 vaccination. The CDR3 sequence is CATKAPGTNEQYF. For the CDR3, the DNA is TGTGCCACCAAGGCTCCCGGAACTAACGAGCAGTACTTC.